This T cell receptor beta chain is drawn from a study of T cell changes during pregnancy in multiple sclerosis. The germline gives CDR1 SGHAT, CDR2 FQNNGV. The CDR3 has 15 amino acids. Using immunoSEQ multiplex PCR, the repertoire was profiled, and TCRdb retains in-frame clones only, with some absent. Among tens of thousands of clones listed, roughly nine tenths were seen once. With respect to this clone: One end of the junction fails to match germline, which may point to a read error.

The sequence came from a female donor with multiple sclerosis, enrolled in a pregnancy study. The genes are TRBV11-2 and TRBJ2-2; the D is unclear. The sample was CD8+ T cells from peripheral blood mononuclear cells, taken before pregnancy. This chain's CDR3 is CASSIDPVIAAELFF. In DNA form, the CDR3 reads TGTGCCAGCAGCATAGACCCTGTTATAGCCGCGGAGCTGTTTTTT.